One and the same sample provided the 17 T cell receptor beta chains below, sequenced in a study of T cells in Graves' hyperthyroidism and ophthalmopathy. RNA transcripts gave rise to amplified TCR beta CDR3 regions. Initially, a first-round RT-PCR of the TCR CDR3 employed the HTBI primer set. TCRdb processed the multiplex PCR reads anew with MiXCR; each CDR3 protein has one entry. The sample lists 480,000 or so distinct CDR3 sequences; around 50% were seen once. Material: peripheral blood or thyroid tissue (not recorded which). The receptor set was obtained from an adult woman with Graves' disease, either hyperthyroidism or ophthalmopathy (not recorded which).

The V gene is TRBV20-1, the J gene TRBJ1-2, with unresolved D. Germline V gives CDR1 DFQATT, CDR2 SNEGSKA (reference sequence). The CDR3 spans 14 residues. Trimming shortened V by 5 bases and J by 3 bases, and 16 bases separated the two germline ends. In DNA form, the CDR3 reads TGCAGTGCTCCCCGCGGCGAAGTCCACTATGGCTACACCTTC. Amino acids: CSAPRGEVHYGYTF.

On this clonotype: One end of the junction fails to match germline, which may point to a read error. This chain joins TRBV3-1 and TRBJ1-2; 8 nucleotides line up with TRBD1. Germline V gene sequence: CDR1 LGHDT, CDR2 YNNKEL (reference sequence). The length of the CDR3 is 15 residues. In DNA form, the CDR3 reads TGTGCCAGCAGCCAAAGGACAGGGTTAGATCGTGGCCACACCTTC. This sequence encodes CASSQRTGLDRGHTF.

The chain recombines TRBV24-1 with TRBJ2-5; tentatively, D is TRBD2 (5 bases). V was cut by 5 bases and J by 1 base, with 13 bases left in between. Germline CDR1 KGHDR, CDR2 SFDVKD. The CDR3 has 15 residues. The CDR3 DNA reads TGTGCCACCAGTGTAAACACGGACTCCCAAGAGACCCAGTACTTC. Its protein is CATSVNTDSQETQYF.

This clonotype appeared many times. The chain carries TRBV2 and TRBJ2-5, with D unresolved. The CDR3 has 13 amino acids. Germline V gene data show CDR1 as SNHLY and CDR2 as FYNNEI. Trimming pared 3 bases from V and 7 bases from J, leaving 12 bases between. Here the CDR3 DNA reads TGTGCCAGCAGTGATCCCTGGCTCGGGACCCAGTACTTC. It encodes CASSDPWLGTQYF.

The chain links TRBV29-1 to TRBJ2-5; D might be TRBD2 (5 bases). This CDR3 comprises 12 residues. Germline-derived CDR1 and CDR2 are SQVTM and ANQGSEA. With 8 bases removed from V and 5 bases from J, the gap between germline ends came to 15 bases. The CDR3 loop reads CSLEAWRETQYF. The DNA of the CDR3 is TGCAGCTTAGAAGCCTGGAGGGAGACCCAGTACTTC.

The V and J genes are TRBV6-8 and TRBJ2-3; TRBD2 might be the D (5 bases). Trimming removed 5 bases from V and 2 bases from J, with 20 bases in between. The length of the CDR3 is 17 residues. In germline, CDR1 is MNHGY, CDR2 SAAAGT. The CDR3 here is CASSDPYLAEHTDTQYF. The CDR3 DNA sequence: TGTGCCAGCAGTGATCCTTATCTAGCCGAACACACAGATACGCAGTATTTT.

This clonotype came up many times. The chain carries TRBV2 and TRBJ1-5; maybe TRBD1 (5 bases). This CDR3 spans 14 amino acids. CDR1 is SNHLY and CDR2 is FYNNEI in the germline V gene. V lost 4 bases and J 7 bases, leaving 14 bases between the germline ends. CDR3 nucleotides: TGTGCCAGCAGTGGACAGAGGGGCGGGCAGCCCCAGCATTTT. This encodes CASSGQRGGQPQHF.

This chain links TRBV20-1 with TRBJ1-4, with D possibly matching TRBD1 (6 bases). V was clipped by 6 bases and J by 7 bases, with 21 bases between them. The CDR3 totals 15 residues. CDR1 and CDR2 (germline): DFQATT, SNEGSKA (reference sequence). The CDR3 protein is CSASGRGASGEKLFF. The CDR3 region has the DNA TGCAGTGCCTCTGGGCGGGGGGCCTCCGGTGAAAAACTGTTTTTT.

The CDR3 sequence: CASGIYTGGNQPQHF. As DNA, the CDR3 is TGTGCCAGCGGCATCTACACAGGAGGCAATCAGCCCCAGCATTTT. This chain joins TRBV5-5 and TRBJ1-5; a possible D gene is TRBD1 (5 bases). The CDR3 has 15 amino acids. Deletions cut 7 bases from V and 2 bases from J, with 16 bases between. CDR1 is SGHKS, CDR2 YYEKEE, per germline (reference sequence).

This clonotype has ten or more counts. CDR3 residues: CASSEAAGGPGNTIYF. For the CDR3, the DNA is TGTGCCAGCAGTGAAGCCGCAGGGGGCCCAGGAAACACCATATATTTT. The gene calls are TRBV2 and TRBJ1-3; 8 bases are a match to TRBD1. The junction had 5 bases not matched to a gene; V was cut back by 0 bases and J by 4 bases. Germline CDR1 SNHLY, CDR2 FYNNEI. The CDR3 runs to 16 residues.

There are a few counts of this clonotype. V gene TRBV29-1 combines with J gene TRBJ2-7, with 10 nucleotides matching TRBD2. Germline V gene sequence: CDR1 SQVTM, CDR2 ANQGSEA. This CDR3 comprises 11 residues. The junction had 1 base not matched to a gene; V was cut back by 4 bases and J by 7 bases. The CDR3 nucleotides are TGCAGCGTTGTACTAGCGGGGGAGCAGTACTTC. This codes for CSVVLAGEQYF.

This chain links TRBV14 with TRBJ1-1, with D unclear. The CDR3 is 13 amino acids. Trimming cost V 2 bases and J 2 bases, with 6 bases left between them. The germline gives CDR1 SGHDN, CDR2 FVKESK. DNA for the CDR3: TGTGCCAGCAGCCAACTGATAAACACTGAAGCTTTCTTT. It codes for CASSQLINTEAFF.

This clonotype has just a few counts. This rearrangement joins TRBV5-1 to TRBJ2-6; 9 nucleotides agree with TRBD2. Germline CDR1 SGHRS, CDR2 YFSETQ. The length of the CDR3 is 17 residues. Trimming removed 6 bases from V and 0 bases from J; junction bases left unmatched: 7. DNA of the CDR3: TGCGCCAGCAAGGGAAGTAGCGGGAGCTCTGGGGCCAACGTCCTGACTTTC. The encoded protein is CASKGSSGSSGANVLTF.

This clonotype was seen ten or more times. The CDR3 region has the DNA TGTGCCAGCAGCCAAGGACGGAATAATTCACCCCTCCACTTT. Its translation: CASSQGRNNSPLHF. The chain has TRBV11-2 and TRBJ1-6; D not resolved. The CDR3 spans 14 residues. CDR1 is SGHAT, CDR2 FQNNGV, per germline. V gave up 5 bases and J gave up 5 bases, with 10 bases separating them.

This clonotype was observed many times. CDR3 in amino acids: CSVGGGTGIYEQYF. The CDR3 DNA is TGCAGCGTTGGAGGGGGGACAGGGATCTACGAGCAGTACTTC. The chain combines TRBV29-1 with TRBJ2-7; 9 bases match TRBD1. Germline CDR1 is SQVTM and CDR2 is ANQGSEA. V was clipped by 4 bases and J by 3 bases; unmatched bases: 7. This CDR3 contains 14 residues.

The J gene is TRBJ2-7, the V gene TRBV29-1; perhaps TRBD1 as D (5 bases). This CDR3 has 10 amino acids. Looked up from germline, CDR1 is SQVTM and CDR2 is ANQGSEA. CDR3 DNA: TGCAGGCTAGGACAAACCGAGCAGTACTTC. As protein: CRLGQTEQYF.

This clonotype was detected ten times or more. The rearrangement links TRBV2 to TRBJ2-2; the match to TRBD1 covers 12 bases. CDR1 SNHLY and CDR2 FYNNEI come from the germline V gene. CDR3 length: 15 amino acids. V lost 6 bases and J lost 5; bases outside the gene matches: 4. The DNA for the CDR3 is TGTGCCAGCAGCAGGGACAGGGGGCTAACCGGGGAGCTGTTTTTT. Residues: CASSRDRGLTGELFF.